Below, 25 T cell receptor beta chains from the same sample are listed, as sequenced in a study of T cell repertoires in cytomegalovirus infection. TCRdb called the reads again in MiXCR, with one record for every CDR3 protein. The data hold 350,000 to 550,000 distinct CDR3 sequences, with approximately 33% observed a single time. Sequencing input: PBMCs. These receptors were collected from a human donor in good health (CMV status not recorded). Some clones in this sample may be carry-over from other donors' samples.

This clonotype has just a few counts. The chain carries TRBV7-3 and TRBJ2-7; 8 nucleotides align to TRBD1. The CDR3 contains 15 residues. V lost 7 bases, J lost 0 bases, and 8 bases stayed unmatched. Germline V gene sequence: CDR1 SGHTA, CDR2 FQGTGA. This CDR3 is CASNPVTGGSYEQYF. CDR3 sequence (DNA): TGTGCCAGCAACCCAGTCACAGGGGGCTCCTACGAGCAGTACTTC.

Regarding this clonotype: This may be a read error: a much more frequent sequence differs by one nucleotide. This chain links TRBV7-2 with TRBJ2-7; 7 bases match TRBD2. The CDR3 contains 13 residues. The J segment lost 10 bases and the V segment lost 0 bases, leaving 6 bases of the junction unmatched. Per germline, CDR1 SGHTA and CDR2 FQGNSA. The CDR3 is CASSLAGRVDQYF. Written as DNA, the CDR3 is TGTGCCAGCAGCTTAGCGGGGAGGGTCGATCAGTACTTC.

This clonotype came up many times. This sequence joins TRBV7-9 and TRBJ1-5; D remains unclear. This CDR3 has 15 residues. Trimming took 2 bases from V and 0 from J, leaving 8 bases between them. From germline, CDR1 is SEHNR and CDR2 FQNEAQ (reference sequence). The CDR3 coding sequence is TGTGCCAGCAGCTTACAAGGCGGTAGCAATCAGCCCCAGCATTTT. It is translated as CASSLQGGSNQPQHF.

This clonotype showed up just a few times. The chain combines TRBV20-1 with TRBJ2-3; 8 positions agree with TRBD1. CDR1 and CDR2 (germline): DFQATT, SNEGSKA (reference sequence). V lost 3 bases, J lost 5 bases, and 13 bases stayed unmatched. The CDR3 sequence is 16 residues long. CDR3 nucleotides: TGCAGTGCTAGGTCGTCAGACAGGGGCGATGAAGATACGCAGTATTTT. Amino acids: CSARSSDRGDEDTQYF.

The sample holds a few counts of this clonotype. This chain joins TRBV6-1 and TRBJ1-2; no firm D call. The V end lost 6 bases, the J end lost 4 bases, and 21 bases lay between the germline ends. The CDR3 consists of 16 residues. Germline values: CDR1 MNHNS, CDR2 SASEGT. In nucleotides, the CDR3 is TGTGCCAGCAGCGAGACCTCACCCGAATTCGGCTATGGCTACACCTTC. Translating gives CASSETSPEFGYGYTF.

The rearrangement joins TRBV2 to TRBJ2-3, with D tentatively TRBD2 (6 bases). V lost 6 bases to trimming and J lost 4 bases, with 17 bases between them. The CDR3 contains 15 residues. The germline V gene has CDR1 SNHLY and CDR2 FYNNEI. The CDR3 reads CASSLLASGADTQYF. Written as DNA, the CDR3 is TGTGCCAGCAGCCTACTGGCCTCGGGGGCAGATACGCAGTATTTT.

This clonotype came up a few times. The V call is TRBV27, the J call TRBJ2-2; TRBD1 agrees at 8 bases. Germline V lookup: CDR1 MNHEY, CDR2 SMNVEV (reference sequence). V lost 6 bases, J lost 5 bases, and 11 bases stayed unmatched. The CDR3 is 16 residues long. CDR3 protein: CASSPTMGTGTGELFF. The CDR3 DNA reads as TGTGCCAGCAGCCCCACCATGGGGACAGGTACCGGGGAGCTGTTTTTT.

This chain connects TRBV11-2 to TRBJ1-4; the D gene is possibly TRBD1 (5 bases). Germline V gene lookup returns CDR1 SGHAT and CDR2 FQNNGV. The CDR3 extends over 15 amino acids. V was shortened by 2 bases and J by 3 bases, with 10 bases between the two germline ends. The CDR3 nucleotides are TGTGCCAGCAGCTTAATTGGGACGGCTAATGAAAAACTGTTTTTT. It is translated as CASSLIGTANEKLFF.

This chain connects TRBV12-3 or TRBV12-4 to TRBJ2-2; D remains unclear. This CDR3 is 15 amino acids long. Trimming shortened V by 3 bases and J by 0 bases, and 8 bases separated the two germline ends. The CDR3 reads CASSFETPNTGELFF. CDR3 nucleotides: TGTGCCAGCAGTTTCGAAACCCCGAACACCGGGGAGCTGTTTTTT.

V and J are TRBV6-2 or TRBV6-3 and TRBJ2-6; D is perhaps TRBD1 (6 bases). V dropped 0 bases and J dropped 2 bases, with 8 bases sitting between them. Germline assignment: CDR1 MNHEY and CDR2 SVGEGT. The CDR3 runs 16 residues. The CDR3 DNA sequence: TGTGCCAGCAGTTACTCAGGGGGAACTGGGGCCAACGTCCTGACTTTC. Protein sequence: CASSYSGGTGANVLTF.

The chain joins TRBV5-5 to TRBJ1-2, with 7 bases matching TRBD1. The CDR3 totals 20 residues. Germline loops: CDR1 SGHKS, CDR2 YYEKEE (reference sequence). J gave up 6 bases and V 2 bases, and 25 bases lay outside the gene matches. The CDR3 nucleotides are TGTGCCAGCAGCTTTCTTGCGGTTCAGGGGGGATCCTACGACGAAGATGGCTACACCTTC. Its protein is CASSFLAVQGGSYDEDGYTF.

This clonotype was picked up a small number of times. The chain joins TRBV10-3 to TRBJ1-5; tentatively, D is TRBD1 (5 bases). Between the trimmed V and J ends, which lost 2 bases and 9 bases, there was a span of 20 bases. Germline values: CDR1 ENHRY, CDR2 SYGVKD. The CDR3 length is 16 residues. The CDR3 reads CAISESVGVGGSPQHF. In DNA form, the CDR3 reads TGTGCCATCAGTGAGAGTGTGGGCGTCGGGGGATCGCCCCAGCATTTT.

The chain joins TRBV28 to TRBJ1-2, with D perhaps matching TRBD1 (5 bases). Germline CDR1 is MDHEN and CDR2 is SYDVKM. This CDR3 has 12 amino acids. V shed 7 bases and J shed 4 bases, with 10 bases lying between them. CDR3 region: CASTGWAYGYTF. The CDR3 nucleotides are TGTGCCAGCACAGGGTGGGCCTATGGCTACACCTTC.

The chain couples TRBV6-2 or TRBV6-3 to TRBJ2-4; 12 nucleotides line up with TRBD2. The CDR3 is made up of 18 amino acids. Germline V CDR1 and CDR2: MNHEY, SVGEGT. J was trimmed by 0 bases and V by 10 bases; bases with no gene match: 13. The CDR3 region is CANDEGRLAGVAKNIQYF. The CDR3 nucleotides read TGTGCCAACGATGAGGGAAGACTAGCGGGGGTAGCCAAAAACATTCAGTACTTC.

The chain recombines TRBV19 with TRBJ2-7; D unresolved. The V and J ends lost 4 bases and 3 bases respectively, with 7 bases between them. Germline lookup yields CDR1 LNHDA and CDR2 SQIVND (reference sequence). This CDR3 contains 12 residues. Here the CDR3 reads CASSSQYYEQYF. The CDR3 DNA reads TGTGCCAGTAGTAGCCAGTACTACGAGCAGTACTTC.

This clonotype was detected ten times or more. V usage is TRBV19 and J usage is TRBJ1-2; maybe TRBD1 (5 bases). The CDR3 is made up of 14 amino acids. Per the germline V gene, CDR1 is LNHDA and CDR2 is SQIVND (reference sequence). V was pared by 4 bases and J by 3 bases, with 12 bases between. Here the CDR3 DNA reads TGTGCCAGTAGTAGGCCCGGGACTTACTATGGCTACACCTTC. The encoded protein is CASSRPGTYYGYTF.

This clonotype was recorded a few times. The chain has TRBV24-1 and TRBJ2-1; D is possibly TRBD2 (5 bases). V lost 3 bases to trimming and J lost 8 bases, with 19 bases between them. The CDR3 totals 16 residues. Germline CDR1 is KGHDR and CDR2 is SFDVKD. The CDR3 DNA reads as TGTGCCACCAGTGATCTGGCAGGCCCGGTTAGCGATGAGCAGTTCTTC. This gives the protein CATSDLAGPVSDEQFF.

This clonotype was picked up many times. V usage is TRBV7-2 and J usage is TRBJ2-5; no firm D call. Trimming removed 8 bases at V and 1 base at J, with 5 bases between. This CDR3 spans 11 amino acids. Germline CDR1 SGHTA, CDR2 FQGNSA. The CDR3 region is CASVFQETQYF. CDR3 sequence (DNA): TGTGCCAGCGTTTTCCAAGAGACCCAGTACTTC.

This clonotype came up many times. The chain recombines TRBV7-2 with TRBJ1-3; D not resolved. The V end was cut by 1 base, the J end by 6 bases, with 13 bases between. The CDR3 contains 15 residues. Per germline, CDR1 SGHTA and CDR2 FQGNSA. The CDR3 loop reads CASSLVLELQNTIYF. The CDR3 coding sequence is TGTGCCAGCAGCTTAGTTTTAGAACTACAAAACACCATATATTTT. The variable domain in full, with the rest retrieved from reference TRBV7-2 and TRBJ1-3, is GAGVSQSPSNKVTEKGKDVELRCDPISGHTALYWYRQSLGQGLEFLIYFQGNSAPDKSGLPSDRFSAERTGGSVSTLTIQRTQQEDSAVYLCASSLVLELQNTIYFGEGSWLTVV.

CDR3 DNA: TGTGCCAGCAGCCAAGATCGGGGGACTCAAGAGACCCAGTACTTC. Translated, it gives CASSQDRGTQETQYF. V is TRBV4-2 and J is TRBJ2-5; possible D gene TRBD2, 6 bases. The CDR3 loop spans 15 amino acids. Germline V gene data show CDR1 as LGHNA and CDR2 as YNFKEQ. V was clipped by 0 bases and J by 2 bases, with 10 bases between them.

The chain has TRBV28 and TRBJ2-5, with 7 positions matching TRBD1. This CDR3 has 15 amino acids. Per germline, CDR1 MDHEN and CDR2 SYDVKM. V trimming: 3 bases; J trimming: 3 bases; junction bases outside the gene matches: 7. The CDR3 bases are TGTGCCAGCAGTTTCCGACAGGGAAAAGAAGAGACCCAGTACTTC. It translates to CASSFRQGKEETQYF.

On this clonotype itself: A much more abundant neighbour one base away suggests this may be a read error. This chain connects TRBV27 to TRBJ1-2; TRBD1 aligns across 9 bases. The CDR3 runs 14 residues. Germline-derived CDR1 and CDR2 are MNHEY and SMNVEV (reference sequence). The V segment lost 7 bases and the J segment 3 bases; nucleotides outside the gene matches: 6. CDR3 loop: CASNGTGTDYGYTF. CDR3 coding DNA: TGTGCCAGCAACGGGACAGGGACTGACTATGGCTACACCTTC.

This clonotype came up many times. J is TRBJ2-1 and V is TRBV11-2; 14 nucleotides line up with TRBD2. The V gene end was trimmed by 5 bases and the J gene end by 5 bases; junction bases not matched to a gene: 5. Per germline, CDR1 SGHAT and CDR2 FQNNGV. The CDR3 covers 16 residues. The DNA of the CDR3 is TGTGCCAGCAGCCGGACTAGCGGGGGGAAAAACAATGAGCAGTTCTTC. Translated: CASSRTSGGKNNEQFF. Variable domain in full (rest from reference TRBV11-2 and TRBJ2-1): EAGVAQSPRYKIIEKRQSVAFWCNPISGHATLYWYQQILGQGPKLLIQFQNNGVVDDSQLPKDRFSAERLKGVDSTLKIQPAKLEDSAVYLCASSRTSGGKNNEQFFGPGTRLTVL.

V and J are TRBV14 and TRBJ2-7; 9 nucleotides agree with TRBD1. CDR3 size: 18 residues. The germline CDR1 and CDR2 sequences are SGHDN and FVKESK. J gave up 1 base and V 1 base, and 11 bases lay outside the gene matches. The CDR3: CASSQAGQGLQKSYEQYF. The CDR3 DNA reads TGTGCCAGCAGCCAAGCGGGACAGGGTCTCCAAAAGTCCTACGAGCAGTACTTC. The whole variable domain, filled in from reference TRBV14 and TRBJ2-7, reads EAGVTQFPSHSVIEKGQTVTLRCDPISGHDNLYWYRRVMGKEIKFLLHFVKESKQDESGMPNNRFLAERTGGTYSTLKVQPAELEDSGVYFCASSQAGQGLQKSYEQYFGPGTRLTVT.

This clonotype was detected ten times or more. The J gene is TRBJ2-7, the V gene TRBV7-2, with TRBD1 matching over 7 bases. V shed 0 bases, J shed 6 bases, and the junction held 8 bases outside the gene matches. The CDR3 has 15 amino acids. Germline CDR1 is SGHTA and CDR2 is FQGNSA. CDR3: CASSLAQDRSGEQYF. The CDR3 DNA is TGTGCCAGCAGCTTAGCACAGGACAGGAGTGGCGAGCAGTACTTC.